This T cell receptor beta chain was captured in a study of blood T cells in healthy people across ages. Points on this clonotype: Its matching antigen is unknown.

The length of the CDR3 is 15 residues. The V end lost 3 bases, the J end lost 0 bases, and 11 bases lay between the germline ends. Germline V gives CDR1 SGDLS, CDR2 YYNGEE. Regarding the study as a whole: Lack of knowledge of donor CMV status possibly confounded expanded clonotype changes. Age brought a roughly linear fall in TCR beta diversity measured per million T cells.

Sample-barcoded 5' priming and a J-beta primer mix drove a second PCR of roughly 7 to 11 cycles. TCRdb analysed the 5' RACE reads with MiXCR anew, one entry per CDR3 protein. The sample records over 1.5 million distinct CDR3 sequences, 49% being singletons. Input material: blood. The rearrangement joins TRBV9 to TRBJ2-3; no clear D. The receptor comes from a woman between 35 and 50 years old in good health. The DNA for the CDR3 is TGTGCCAGCAGCGGAAGGGTGGTGAGCACAGATACGCAGTATTTT. This sequence encodes CASSGRVVSTDTQYF.